Detailed here is one T cell receptor beta chain. Its target is not known. The record originates from a study of cytomegalovirus exposure and HLA in healthy donors. The germline V gene encodes CDR1 GTSNPN and CDR2 SVGIG (reference sequence). The V end lost 0 bases, the J end lost 7 bases, and 6 bases lay between the germline ends. The CDR3 is 11 residues long. PCR amplification relied on 60 Vbeta primers (plus 13 Jbeta primers). Sequencing used immunoSEQ multiplex PCR; TCRdb keeps in-frame clones, though not all of them. The sample has about 190,000 clones, around 85% seen once. Study-level results: The authors enumerated under 200 TCR beta chains as linked to cytomegalovirus. In a later analysis, an Asian-associated ancestry cluster reportedly showed fewer N-insertions than the 666-donor mean. Common viral pathogens seemed, in a later analysis, to connect with several of the most significant clusters.

This sequence originates from a boy aged 2 to 9 in good health and CMV-seronegative. The chain has TRBV30 and TRBJ1-2; D is unclear. Sequencing was done on a sample of PBMCs. The CDR3 coding sequence is TGTGCCTGGAGTGTGGGGAGTGGCTACACCTTC. It encodes CAWSVGSGYTF.